This T cell receptor beta chain was sequenced for a study of CD4 and CD8 cells across lung adenocarcinoma regions (dated by TCRdb to between 2017 and 2018). About the investigation overall: The study compared tumor centers with tumor margins to examine intratumor heterogeneity of the T cell receptor repertoire.

The donors were patients who had localized lung adenocarcinoma, which is a subtype of non-small cell lung cancer. The margins of localized lung adenocarcinomas were where the samples came from. CD4+ T cells from tumor tissue were profiled separately from CD8+ T cells for TCR repertoire analysis. A word on this clonotype: Which antigen it targets is not known. Base-call qualities are not available, and no considerably larger clone is one nucleotide away.

CDR1 is given as MNHNS and CDR2 as SASEGT, both from the germline V gene. Spanning cysteine to phenylalanine, the CDR3 consists of 13 amino acids. The sequence is cut down to CDR3 DNA, 39 bases in frame from base 1. Library preparation was by PCR. Sequencing was carried out with a HiSeq X Ten. TCRdb redid the processing of the public reads, applying fastp at Q25 and MiXCR, and retained in-frame beta chains. Each CDR3 protein gets just one entry, which takes the most common genes and DNA from the rows behind it. Within this sample are about 3,200 distinct CDR3 sequences, with 50% to 65% of them counted one time only. Of the sample, roughly 15% is held by the ten largest clones.

The source of this sequence is a male donor with lung adenocarcinoma. The CD4 and CD8 labels of this study may be unreliable. Sequencing input: CD4+ T cells from the margin of a lung tumor. Per the publication, the cell subset or site label means: tumor margin region. Recombination linked TRBV6-1 to TRBJ2-5, and possibly TRBD2, on 6 matching bases. The end of the DNA is better explained by TRBJ2-4, so the J call may be wrong. The nucleotides read TGTGCCAGCAGCCAAAGAGGGGAGGACATTCAGTACTTC. This gives the protein CASSQRGEDIQYF.